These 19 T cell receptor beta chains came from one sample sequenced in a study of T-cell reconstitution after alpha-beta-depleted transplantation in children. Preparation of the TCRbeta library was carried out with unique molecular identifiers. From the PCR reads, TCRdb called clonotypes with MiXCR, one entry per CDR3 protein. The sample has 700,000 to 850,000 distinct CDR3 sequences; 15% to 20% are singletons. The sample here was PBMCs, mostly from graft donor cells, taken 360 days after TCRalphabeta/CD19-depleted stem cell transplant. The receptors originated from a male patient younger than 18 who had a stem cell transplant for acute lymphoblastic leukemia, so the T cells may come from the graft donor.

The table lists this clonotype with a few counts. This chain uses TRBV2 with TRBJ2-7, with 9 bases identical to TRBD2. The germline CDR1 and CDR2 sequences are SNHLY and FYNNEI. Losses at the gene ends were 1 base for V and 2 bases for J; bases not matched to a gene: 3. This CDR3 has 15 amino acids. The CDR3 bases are TGTGCCAGCAGTGAAGGCGGGAGGGCCGCCTACGAGCAGTACTTC. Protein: CASSEGGRAAYEQYF.

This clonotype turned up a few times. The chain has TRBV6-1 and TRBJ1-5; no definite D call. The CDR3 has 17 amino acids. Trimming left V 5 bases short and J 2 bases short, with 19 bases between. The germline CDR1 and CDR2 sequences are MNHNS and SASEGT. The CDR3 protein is CASSYNPAPRRNQPQHF. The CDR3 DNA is TGTGCCAGCAGTTACAATCCGGCTCCACGGCGCAATCAGCCCCAGCATTTT.

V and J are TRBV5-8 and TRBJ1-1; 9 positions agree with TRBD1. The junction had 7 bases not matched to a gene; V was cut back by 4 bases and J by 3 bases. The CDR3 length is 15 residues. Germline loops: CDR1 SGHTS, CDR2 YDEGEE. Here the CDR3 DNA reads TGTGCCAGCAGCCCCGGGACAGGGATGGACACTGAAGCTTTCTTT. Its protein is CASSPGTGMDTEAFF. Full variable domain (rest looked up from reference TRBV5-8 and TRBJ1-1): EAGVTQSPTHLIKTRGQQATLRCSPISGHTSVYWYQQALGLGLQFLLWYDEGEERNRGNFPPRFSGRQFPNYSSELNVNALELEDSALYLCASSPGTGMDTEAFFGQGTRLTVV.

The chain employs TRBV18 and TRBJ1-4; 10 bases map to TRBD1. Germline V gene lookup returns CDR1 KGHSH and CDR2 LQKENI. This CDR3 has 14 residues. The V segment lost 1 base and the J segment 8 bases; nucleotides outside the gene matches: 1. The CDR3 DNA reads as TGTGCCAGCTCACCACGGGACAGGGGCGAAAAACTGTTTTTT. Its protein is CASSPRDRGEKLFF. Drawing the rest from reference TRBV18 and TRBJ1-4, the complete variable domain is NAGVMQNPRHLVRRRGQEARLRCSPMKGHSHVYWYRQLPEEGLKFMVYLQKENIIDESGMPKERFSAEFPKEGPSILRIQQVVRGDSAAYFCASSPRDRGEKLFFGSGTQLSVL.

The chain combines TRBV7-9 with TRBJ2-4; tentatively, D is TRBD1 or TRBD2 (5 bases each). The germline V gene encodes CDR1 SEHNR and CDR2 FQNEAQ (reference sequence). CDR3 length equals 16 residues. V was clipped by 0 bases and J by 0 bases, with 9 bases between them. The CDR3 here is CASSLAGRRAKNIQYF. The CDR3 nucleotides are TGTGCCAGCAGCTTAGCGGGACGTAGAGCCAAAAACATTCAGTACTTC.

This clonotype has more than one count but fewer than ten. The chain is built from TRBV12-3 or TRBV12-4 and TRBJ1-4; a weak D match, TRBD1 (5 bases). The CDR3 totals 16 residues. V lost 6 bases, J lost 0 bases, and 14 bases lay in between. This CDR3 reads CASSFGGGATNEKLFF. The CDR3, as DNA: TGTGCCAGCAGCTTTGGAGGAGGGGCAACTAATGAAAAACTGTTTTTT.

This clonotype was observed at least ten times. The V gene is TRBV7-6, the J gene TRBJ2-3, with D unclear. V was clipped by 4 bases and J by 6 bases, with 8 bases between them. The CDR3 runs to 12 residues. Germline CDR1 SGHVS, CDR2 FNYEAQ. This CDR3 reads CASSSSGDTQYF. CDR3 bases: TGTGCCAGCAGCTCCTCGGGTGATACGCAGTATTTT.

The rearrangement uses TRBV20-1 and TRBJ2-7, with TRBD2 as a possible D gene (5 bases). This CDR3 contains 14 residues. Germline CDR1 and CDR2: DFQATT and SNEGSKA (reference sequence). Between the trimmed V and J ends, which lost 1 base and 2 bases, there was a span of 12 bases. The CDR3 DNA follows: TGCAGTGCTAGAGGGGAGACACCTGCCTACGAGCAGTACTTC. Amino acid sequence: CSARGETPAYEQYF.

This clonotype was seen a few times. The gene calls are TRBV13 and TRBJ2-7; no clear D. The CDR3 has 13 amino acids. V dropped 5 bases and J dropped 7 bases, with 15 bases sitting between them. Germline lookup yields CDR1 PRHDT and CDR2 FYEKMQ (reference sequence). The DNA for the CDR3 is TGTGCCAGCAGCCCCCCGTGGGCGGTTGAGCAGTACTTC. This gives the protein CASSPPWAVEQYF.

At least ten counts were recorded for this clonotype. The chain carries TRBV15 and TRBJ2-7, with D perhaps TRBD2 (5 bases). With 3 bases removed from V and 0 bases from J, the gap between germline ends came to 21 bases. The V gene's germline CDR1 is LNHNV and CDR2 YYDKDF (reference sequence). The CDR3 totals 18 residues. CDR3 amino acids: CATSSHRDGSVSSYEQYF. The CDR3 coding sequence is TGTGCCACCAGCAGCCACCGGGATGGTAGCGTTAGCTCCTACGAGCAGTACTTC.

The chain's CDR3 is CASSVPGVGETQYF. CDR3 coding DNA: TGTGCCAGCAGCGTCCCGGGAGTGGGGGAGACCCAGTACTTC. This chain uses TRBV9 with TRBJ2-5; the D gene is possibly TRBD2 (6 bases). CDR1 and CDR2 from the germline V gene are SGDLS and YYNGEE. V was shortened by 2 bases and J by 5 bases, with 13 bases between the two germline ends. This CDR3 spans 14 amino acids.

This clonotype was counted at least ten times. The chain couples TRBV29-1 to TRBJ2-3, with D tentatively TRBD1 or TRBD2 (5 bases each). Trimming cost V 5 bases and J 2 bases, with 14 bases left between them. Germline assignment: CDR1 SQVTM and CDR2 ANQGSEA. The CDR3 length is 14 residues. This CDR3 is CSVLPGPDTDTQYF. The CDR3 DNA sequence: TGCAGCGTTCTTCCGGGACCAGACACAGATACGCAGTATTTT.

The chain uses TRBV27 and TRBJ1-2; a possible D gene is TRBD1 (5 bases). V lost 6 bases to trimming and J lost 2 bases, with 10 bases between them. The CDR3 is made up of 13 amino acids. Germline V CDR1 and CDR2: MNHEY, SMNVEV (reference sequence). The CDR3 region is CASRGGRNYGYTF. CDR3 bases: TGTGCCAGCAGGGGGGGTAGGAACTATGGCTACACCTTC.

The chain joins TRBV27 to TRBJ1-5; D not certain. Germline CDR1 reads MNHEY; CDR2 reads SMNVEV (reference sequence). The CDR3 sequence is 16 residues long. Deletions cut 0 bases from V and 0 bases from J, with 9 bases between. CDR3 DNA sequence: TGTGCCAGCAGTTTATCGGGATTTTATAGCAATCAGCCCCAGCATTTT. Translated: CASSLSGFYSNQPQHF.

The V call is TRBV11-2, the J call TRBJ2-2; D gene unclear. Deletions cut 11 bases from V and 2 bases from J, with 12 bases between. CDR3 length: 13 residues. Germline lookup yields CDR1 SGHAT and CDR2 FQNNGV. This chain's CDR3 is CAALPDNTGELFF. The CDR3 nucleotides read TGTGCCGCGCTACCAGACAACACCGGGGAGCTGTTTTTT.

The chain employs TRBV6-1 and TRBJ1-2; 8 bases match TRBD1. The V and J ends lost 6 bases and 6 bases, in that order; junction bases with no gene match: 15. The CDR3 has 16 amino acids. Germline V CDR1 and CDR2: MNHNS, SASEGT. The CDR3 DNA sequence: TGTGCCAGCAGCCTGCTCCGGGACAGGCAAAAGGATGGCTACACCTTC. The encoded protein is CASSLLRDRQKDGYTF.

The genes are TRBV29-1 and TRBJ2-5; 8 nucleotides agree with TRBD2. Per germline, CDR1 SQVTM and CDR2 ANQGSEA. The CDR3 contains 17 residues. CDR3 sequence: CSTRPKGPAGGQETQYF. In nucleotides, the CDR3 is TGCAGTACCCGGCCGAAGGGGCCGGCGGGGGGCCAAGAGACCCAGTACTTC. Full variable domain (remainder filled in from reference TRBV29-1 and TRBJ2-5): SAVISQKPSRDICQRGTSLTIQCQVDSQVTMMFWYRQQPGQSLTLIATANQGSEATYESGFVIDKFPISRPNLTFSTLTVSNMSPEDSSIYLCSTRPKGPAGGQETQYFGPGTRLLVL.

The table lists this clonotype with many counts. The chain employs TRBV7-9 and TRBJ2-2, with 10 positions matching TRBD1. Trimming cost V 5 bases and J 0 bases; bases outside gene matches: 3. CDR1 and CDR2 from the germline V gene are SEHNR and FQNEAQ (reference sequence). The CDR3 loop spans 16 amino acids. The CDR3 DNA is TGTGCCAGCAGCGTGGGACAGGGGACGAACACCGGGGAGCTGTTTTTT. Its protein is CASSVGQGTNTGELFF.

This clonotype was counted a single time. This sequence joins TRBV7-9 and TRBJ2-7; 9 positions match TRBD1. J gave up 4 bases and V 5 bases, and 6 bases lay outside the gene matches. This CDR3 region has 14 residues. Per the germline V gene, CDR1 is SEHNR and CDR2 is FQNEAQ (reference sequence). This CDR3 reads CASSPLQGAYEQYF. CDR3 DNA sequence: TGTGCCAGCAGCCCCCTACAGGGGGCGTACGAGCAGTACTTC.